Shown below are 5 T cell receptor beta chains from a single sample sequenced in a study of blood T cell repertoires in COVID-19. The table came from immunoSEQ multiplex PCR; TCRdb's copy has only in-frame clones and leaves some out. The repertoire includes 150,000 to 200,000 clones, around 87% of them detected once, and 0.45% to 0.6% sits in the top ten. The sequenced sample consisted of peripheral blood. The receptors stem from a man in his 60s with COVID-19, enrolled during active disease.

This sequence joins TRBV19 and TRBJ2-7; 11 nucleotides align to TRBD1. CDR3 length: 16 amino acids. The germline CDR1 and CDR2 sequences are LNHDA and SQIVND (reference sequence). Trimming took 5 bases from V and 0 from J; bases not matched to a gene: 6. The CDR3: CASSGTGGTFSYEQYF. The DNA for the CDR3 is TGTGCCAGTAGTGGGACAGGGGGTACTTTCTCCTACGAGCAGTACTTC.

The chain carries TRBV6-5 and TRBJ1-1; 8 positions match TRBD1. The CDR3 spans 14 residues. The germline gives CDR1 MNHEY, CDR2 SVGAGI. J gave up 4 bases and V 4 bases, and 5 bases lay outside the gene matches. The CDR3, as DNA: TGTGCCAGCAGTTCACAGGGGGATTTCACTGAAGCTTTCTTT. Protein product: CASSSQGDFTEAFF.

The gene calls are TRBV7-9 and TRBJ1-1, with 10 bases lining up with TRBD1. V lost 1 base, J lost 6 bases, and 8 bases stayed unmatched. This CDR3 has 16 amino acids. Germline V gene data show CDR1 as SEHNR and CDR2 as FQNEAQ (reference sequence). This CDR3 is CASSLGDRGPGAEAFF. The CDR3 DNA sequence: TGTGCCAGCAGCTTAGGGGACAGGGGCCCTGGCGCTGAAGCTTTCTTT.

CDR3 amino acids: CASSGPDTEAFF. CDR3 sequence (DNA): TGTGCCAGCAGTGGTCCGGACACTGAAGCTTTCTTT. The genes are TRBV28 and TRBJ1-1; no reliable D call. With 5 bases removed from V and 3 bases from J, the gap between germline ends came to 7 bases. Per germline, CDR1 MDHEN and CDR2 SYDVKM. The CDR3 has 12 residues. Based on the CDR3 plus reference TRBV28 and TRBJ1-1, the full variable domain is DVKVTQSSRYLVKRTGEKVFLECVQDMDHENMFWYRQDPGLGLRLIYFSYDVKMKEKGDIPEGYSVSREKKERFSLILESASTNQTSMYLCASSGPDTEAFFGQGTRLTVV.

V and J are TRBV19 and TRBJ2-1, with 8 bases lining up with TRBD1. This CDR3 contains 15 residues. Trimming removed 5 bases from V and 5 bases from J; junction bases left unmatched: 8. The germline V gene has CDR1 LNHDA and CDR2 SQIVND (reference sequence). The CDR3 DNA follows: TGTGCCAGTAGTGCCCTTGGGACAGGTCACAATGAGCAGTTCTTC. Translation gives CASSALGTGHNEQFF.